This T cell receptor (beta chain) was identified in a study of graft-versus-host responses after intestinal transplantation. Study findings and constraints: High graft-versus-host to host-versus-graft T cell clonal ratios marked allografts of patients with graft-donor macrochimerism.

Measured with immunoSEQ multiplex PCR; TCRdb has only the in-frame clones, and not every one. The repertoire consists of roughly 110,000 clones, with roughly 90% occurring once and the leading ten covering roughly 0.64%. As concerns this clone: What it binds is not known.

V lost 5 bases, J lost 0 bases, and 11 bases lay in between. From germline, CDR1 is MNHEY and CDR2 SMNVEV (reference sequence). The CDR3 sequence is 15 residues long. This sequence was found in a human donor who was the organ donor for an intestinal transplant. This rearrangement joins TRBV27 to TRBJ1-3; D unclear. Source: unstimulated CD4+ T cells sorted from spleen or lymph node cells, taken before transplant. The CDR3 DNA sequence: TGTGCCAGCAGTCCCCCGACATTCTCTGGAAACACCATATATTTT. Protein: CASSPPTFSGNTIYF.